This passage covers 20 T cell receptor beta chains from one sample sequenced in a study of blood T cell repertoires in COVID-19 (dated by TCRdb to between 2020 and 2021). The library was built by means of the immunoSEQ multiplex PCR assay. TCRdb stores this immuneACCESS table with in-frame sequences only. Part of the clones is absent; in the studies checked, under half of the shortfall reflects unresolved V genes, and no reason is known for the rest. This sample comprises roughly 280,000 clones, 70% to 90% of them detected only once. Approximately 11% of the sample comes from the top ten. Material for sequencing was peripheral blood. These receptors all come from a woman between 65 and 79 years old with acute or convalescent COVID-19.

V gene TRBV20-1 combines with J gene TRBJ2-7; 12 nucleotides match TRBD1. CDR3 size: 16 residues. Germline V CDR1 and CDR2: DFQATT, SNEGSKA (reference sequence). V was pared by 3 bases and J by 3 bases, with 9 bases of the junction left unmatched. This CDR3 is CSASDEGTGGIYEQYF. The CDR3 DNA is TGCAGTGCTAGTGACGAAGGGACAGGGGGCATCTACGAGCAGTACTTC.

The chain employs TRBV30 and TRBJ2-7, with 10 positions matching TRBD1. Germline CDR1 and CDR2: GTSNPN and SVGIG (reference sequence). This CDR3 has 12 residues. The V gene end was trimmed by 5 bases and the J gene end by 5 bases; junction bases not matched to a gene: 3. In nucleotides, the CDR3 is TGTGCCTGGGACAGGGGGCGACACGAGCAGTACTTC. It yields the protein CAWDRGRHEQYF.

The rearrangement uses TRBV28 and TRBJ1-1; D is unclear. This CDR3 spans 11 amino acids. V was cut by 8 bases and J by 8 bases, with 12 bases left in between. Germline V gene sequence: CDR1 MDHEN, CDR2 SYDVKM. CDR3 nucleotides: TGTGCCAGCGGAAAGACAAGGGAAGCTTTCTTT. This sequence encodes CASGKTREAFF.

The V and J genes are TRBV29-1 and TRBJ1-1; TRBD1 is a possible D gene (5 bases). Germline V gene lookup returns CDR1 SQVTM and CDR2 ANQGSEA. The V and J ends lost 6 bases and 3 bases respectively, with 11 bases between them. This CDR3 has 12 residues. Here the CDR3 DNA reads TGCAGCGTCCGACAGTTGTACACTGAAGCTTTCTTT. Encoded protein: CSVRQLYTEAFF.

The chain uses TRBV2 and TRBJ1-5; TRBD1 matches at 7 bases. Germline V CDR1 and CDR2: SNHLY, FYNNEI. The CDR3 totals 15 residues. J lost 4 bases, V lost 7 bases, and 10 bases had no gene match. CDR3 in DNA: TGTGCCAGCAACGAACAGGGGCTTGGGAATCAGCCCCAGCATTTT. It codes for CASNEQGLGNQPQHF.

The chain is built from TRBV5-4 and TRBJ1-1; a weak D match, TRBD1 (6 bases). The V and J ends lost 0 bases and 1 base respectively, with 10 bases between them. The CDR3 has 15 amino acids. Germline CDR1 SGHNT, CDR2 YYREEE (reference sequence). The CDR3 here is CASSLVGGANTEAFF. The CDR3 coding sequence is TGTGCCAGCAGCTTGGTCGGGGGGGCGAACACTGAAGCTTTCTTT. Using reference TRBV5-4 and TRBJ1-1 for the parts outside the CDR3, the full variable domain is ETGVTQSPTHLIKTRGQQVTLRCSSQSGHNTVSWYQQALGQGPQFIFQYYREEENGRGNFPPRFSGLQFPNYSSELNVNALELDDSALYLCASSLVGGANTEAFFGQGTRLTVV.

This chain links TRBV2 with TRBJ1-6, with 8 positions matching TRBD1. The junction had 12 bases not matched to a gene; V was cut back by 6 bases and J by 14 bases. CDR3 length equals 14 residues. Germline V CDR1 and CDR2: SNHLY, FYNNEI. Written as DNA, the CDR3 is TGTGCCAGCAGACCTCCGGGACAGGTTTGGGCCCTCCACTTT. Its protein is CASRPPGQVWALHF.

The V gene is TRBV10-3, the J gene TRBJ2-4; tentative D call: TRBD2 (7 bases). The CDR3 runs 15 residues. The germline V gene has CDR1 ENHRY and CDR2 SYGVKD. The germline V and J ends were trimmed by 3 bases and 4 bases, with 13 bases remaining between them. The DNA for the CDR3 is TGTGCCATCAGTGACCAAGGGGGGGATAAAAACATTCAGTACTTC. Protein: CAISDQGGDKNIQYF.

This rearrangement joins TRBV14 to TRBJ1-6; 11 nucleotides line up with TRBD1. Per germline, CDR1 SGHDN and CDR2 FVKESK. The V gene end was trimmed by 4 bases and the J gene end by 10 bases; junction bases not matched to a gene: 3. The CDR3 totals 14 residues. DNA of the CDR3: TGTGCCAGCAGCCGGACAGGGGGCATATCACCCCTCCACTTT. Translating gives CASSRTGGISPLHF.

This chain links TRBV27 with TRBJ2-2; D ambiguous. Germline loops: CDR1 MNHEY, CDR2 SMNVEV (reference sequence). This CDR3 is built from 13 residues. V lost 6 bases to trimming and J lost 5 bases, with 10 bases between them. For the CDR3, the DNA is TGTGCCAGCAGCCCCCAGAGGACCGGGGAGCTGTTTTTT. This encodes CASSPQRTGELFF.

Written as DNA, the CDR3 is TGCAGCGTTGATCTAGGAAACACTGAAGCTTTCTTT. It is translated as CSVDLGNTEAFF. The chain carries TRBV29-1 and TRBJ1-1; no firm D call. The CDR3 is made up of 12 amino acids. The ends were cut back, 3 bases at V and 2 bases at J, with 7 bases in the middle. CDR1 and CDR2 (germline): SQVTM, ANQGSEA.

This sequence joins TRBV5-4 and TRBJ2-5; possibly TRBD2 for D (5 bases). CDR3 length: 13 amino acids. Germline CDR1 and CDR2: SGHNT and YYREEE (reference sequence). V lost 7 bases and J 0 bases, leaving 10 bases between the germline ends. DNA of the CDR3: TGTGCCAGCGGAGGACCGTACCAAGAGACCCAGTACTTC. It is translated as CASGGPYQETQYF. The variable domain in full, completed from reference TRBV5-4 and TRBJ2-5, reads ETGVTQSPTHLIKTRGQQVTLRCSSQSGHNTVSWYQQALGQGPQFIFQYYREEENGRGNFPPRFSGLQFPNYSSELNVNALELDDSALYLCASGGPYQETQYFGPGTRLLVL.

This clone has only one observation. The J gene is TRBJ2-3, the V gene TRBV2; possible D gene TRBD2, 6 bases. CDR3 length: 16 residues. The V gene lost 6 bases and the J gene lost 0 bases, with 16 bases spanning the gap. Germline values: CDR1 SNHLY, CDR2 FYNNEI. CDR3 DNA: TGTGCCAGCAGGTCGGTTATGGGGGGTAGCACAGATACGCAGTATTTT. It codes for CASRSVMGGSTDTQYF.

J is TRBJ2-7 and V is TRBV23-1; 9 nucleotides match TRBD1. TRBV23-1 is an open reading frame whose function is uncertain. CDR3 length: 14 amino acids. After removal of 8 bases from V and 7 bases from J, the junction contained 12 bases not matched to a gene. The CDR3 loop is CASPSGTGSHEQYF. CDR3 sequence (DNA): TGCGCCAGCCCATCCGGGACAGGGTCCCATGAGCAGTACTTC.

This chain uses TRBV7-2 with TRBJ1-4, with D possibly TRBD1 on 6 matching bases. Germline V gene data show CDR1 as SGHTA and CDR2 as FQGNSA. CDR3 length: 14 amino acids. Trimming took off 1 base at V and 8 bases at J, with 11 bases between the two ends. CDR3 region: CASSLGGGGEKLFF. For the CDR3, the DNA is TGTGCCAGCAGCTTAGGAGGGGGGGGAGAAAAACTGTTTTTT.

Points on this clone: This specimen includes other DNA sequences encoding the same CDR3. CDR3 DNA: TGTGCCAGCAGTTATAGCCCCTATCAGCCCCAGCATTTT. Its translation: CASSYSPYQPQHF. The gene calls are TRBV6-5 and TRBJ1-5; D ambiguous. The length of the CDR3 is 13 residues. V was shortened by 3 bases and J by 5 bases, with 8 bases between the two germline ends. Per the germline V gene, CDR1 is MNHEY and CDR2 is SVGAGI.

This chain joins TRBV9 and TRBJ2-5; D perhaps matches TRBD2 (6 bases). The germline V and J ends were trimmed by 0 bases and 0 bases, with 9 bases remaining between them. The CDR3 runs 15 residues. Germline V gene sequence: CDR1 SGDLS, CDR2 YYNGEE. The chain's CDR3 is CASSVGWGDQETQYF. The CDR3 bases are TGTGCCAGCAGCGTAGGATGGGGGGACCAAGAGACCCAGTACTTC.

The CDR3 nucleotides read TGTGCCAGCAGAGGACAGGGGGATGGGACTGAAGCTTTCTTT. It encodes CASRGQGDGTEAFF. The chain combines TRBV27 with TRBJ1-1; 10 bases agree with TRBD1. V dropped 6 bases and J dropped 5; count of bases not matched to a gene: 6. CDR3 length: 14 residues. Germline V gene sequence: CDR1 MNHEY, CDR2 SMNVEV (reference sequence).

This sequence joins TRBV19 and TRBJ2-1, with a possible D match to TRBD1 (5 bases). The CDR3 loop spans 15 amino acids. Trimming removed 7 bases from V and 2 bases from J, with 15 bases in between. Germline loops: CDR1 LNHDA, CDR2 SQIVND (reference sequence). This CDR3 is CASTPLAGPYNEQFF. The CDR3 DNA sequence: TGTGCCAGTACCCCCCTGGCAGGGCCCTACAATGAGCAGTTCTTC.

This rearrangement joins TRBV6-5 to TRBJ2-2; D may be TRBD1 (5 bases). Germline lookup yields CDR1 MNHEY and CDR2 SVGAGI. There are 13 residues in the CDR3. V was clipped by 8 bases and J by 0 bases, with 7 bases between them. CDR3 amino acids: CASGAPNTGELFF. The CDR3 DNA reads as TGTGCCAGCGGGGCCCCGAACACCGGGGAGCTGTTTTTT.